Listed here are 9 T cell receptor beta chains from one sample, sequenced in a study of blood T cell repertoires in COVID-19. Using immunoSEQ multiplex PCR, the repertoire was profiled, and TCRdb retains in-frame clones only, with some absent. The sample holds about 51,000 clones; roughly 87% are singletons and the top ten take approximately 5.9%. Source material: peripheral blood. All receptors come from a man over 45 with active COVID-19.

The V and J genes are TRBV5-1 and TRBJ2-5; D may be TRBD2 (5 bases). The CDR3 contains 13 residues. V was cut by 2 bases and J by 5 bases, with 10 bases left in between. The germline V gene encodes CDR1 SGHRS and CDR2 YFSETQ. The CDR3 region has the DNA TGCGCCAGCAGCTTCAGCGAGGGTGAGACCCAGTACTTC. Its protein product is CASSFSEGETQYF.

The chain's CDR3 is CASTPTGMSYEQYF. In nucleotides, the CDR3 is TGTGCCAGCACCCCGACAGGGATGAGCTACGAGCAGTACTTC. V usage is TRBV7-9 and J usage is TRBJ2-7, with 7 bases lining up with TRBD1. The CDR3 sequence is 14 residues long. V was pared by 7 bases and J by 3 bases, with 9 bases of the junction left unmatched. The germline V gene has CDR1 SEHNR and CDR2 FQNEAQ (reference sequence).

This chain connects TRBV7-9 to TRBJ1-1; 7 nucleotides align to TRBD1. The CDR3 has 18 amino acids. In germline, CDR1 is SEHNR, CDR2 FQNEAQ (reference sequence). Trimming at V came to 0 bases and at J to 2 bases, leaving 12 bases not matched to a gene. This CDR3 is CASSLALRQGGRNTEAFF. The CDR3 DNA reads TGTGCCAGCAGCTTAGCCCTGAGACAGGGAGGTAGAAACACTGAAGCTTTCTTT.

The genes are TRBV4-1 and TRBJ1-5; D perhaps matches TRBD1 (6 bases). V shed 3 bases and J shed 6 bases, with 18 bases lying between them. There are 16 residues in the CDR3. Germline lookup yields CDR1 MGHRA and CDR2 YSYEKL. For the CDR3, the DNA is TGCGCCAGCAGCCAGGGCCATACACAGGGTGGTCAGCCCCAGCATTTT. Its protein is CASSQGHTQGGQPQHF.

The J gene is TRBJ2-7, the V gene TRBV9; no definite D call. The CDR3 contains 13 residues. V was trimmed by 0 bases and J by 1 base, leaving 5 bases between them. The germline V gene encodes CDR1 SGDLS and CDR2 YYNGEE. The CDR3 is CASSVGLSYEQYF. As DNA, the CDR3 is TGTGCCAGCAGCGTAGGTCTTTCCTACGAGCAGTACTTC.

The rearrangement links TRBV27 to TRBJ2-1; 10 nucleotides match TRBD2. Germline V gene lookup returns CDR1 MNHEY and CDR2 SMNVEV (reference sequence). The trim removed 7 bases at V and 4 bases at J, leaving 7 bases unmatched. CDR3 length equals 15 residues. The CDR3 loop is CASTASSGGYNEQFF. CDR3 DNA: TGTGCCAGCACCGCATCTAGCGGGGGATACAATGAGCAGTTCTTC.

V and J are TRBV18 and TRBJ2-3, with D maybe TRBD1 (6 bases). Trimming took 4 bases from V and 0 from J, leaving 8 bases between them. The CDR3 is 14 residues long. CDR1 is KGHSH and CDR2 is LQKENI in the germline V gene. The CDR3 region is CASSLGGSTDTQYF. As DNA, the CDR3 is TGTGCCAGCTCACTAGGGGGTAGCACAGATACGCAGTATTTT.

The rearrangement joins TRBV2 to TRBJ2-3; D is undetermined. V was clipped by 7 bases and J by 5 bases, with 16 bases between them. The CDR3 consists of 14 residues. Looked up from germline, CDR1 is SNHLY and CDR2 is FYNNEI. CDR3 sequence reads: CASIRTASVDTQYF. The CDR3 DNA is TGTGCCAGCATCAGAACAGCCTCTGTAGATACGCAGTATTTT.

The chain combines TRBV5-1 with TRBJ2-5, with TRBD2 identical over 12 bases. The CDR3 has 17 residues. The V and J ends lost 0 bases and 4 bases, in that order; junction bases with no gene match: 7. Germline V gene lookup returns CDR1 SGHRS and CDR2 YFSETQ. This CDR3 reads CASSLAGSSGRAETQYF. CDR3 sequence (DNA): TGCGCCAGCAGCTTGGCGGGGTCTAGCGGGAGGGCAGAGACCCAGTACTTC.